Sequencing of this TCR beta chain was carried out in a study of T cell responses to AZD1222 COVID-19 vaccine (TCRdb year 2021). General notes on the study: AZD1222 recipients given second doses at about 4 weeks or at about 12 weeks were pooled, since spike-specific TCR depth and breadth were not found to differ between the two schedules. Trial participants were enrolled into age subgroups of 18-55, 56-69 and 70-plus years, which contained about 150, 27 and 61 TCR-sequenced participants, respectively. TCR sequencing covered 230 to 250 trial participants: 200 to 210 given two doses of AZD1222 and approximately 25 given two doses of MenACWY control vaccine. Study-level results and caveats: Nearly half of unique spike-specific TCRs reportedly recognized epitopes outside regions mutated in the B.1.351 and B.1.1.7 variants. After two AZD1222 doses, spike-specific TCR breadth and depth were significantly higher than at day 0 and than in MenACWY recipients. Conclusions about previously exposed vaccinees are limited, since just 5 or 6 AZD1222 recipients were seropositive for SARS-CoV-2 at baseline. Because no day 14 peak-response samples were available, the repertoires could be characterized only after the peak T cell response. The whole spike protein was spanned by vaccine-associated CD4 TCRs, and dominant responses were seen in regions 160-218 and 743-854. The 56-69-year group was small, and its depth increase did not reach significance, likely because of low power. Participants were mostly white British and included more females than males, and it was suggested by the authors that clonal diversity may have been underestimated.

Regarding this clone: Its recognized antigen is unknown. Per-base quality was not reported, and no clone a single base away is much larger than it.

This sample's time point label indicates: baseline before first vaccination. Samples from vaccinated people were obtained from the UK trials COV001 and COV002, which included a single-blind randomized controlled phase 2/3 trial of AZD1222 (ChAdOx1 nCoV-19) in healthy adults. For TCRbeta chain sequencing, PBMC samples from trial participants were taken at day 0 and at day 28 after the second dose. Per the germline V gene (reference sequence), SEHNR is the CDR1 and FQNEAQ is the CDR2. V is pruned by 6 bases and J by 2 bases, leaving 7 bases of the junction without a gene match. From cysteine to phenylalanine, the CDR3 is 15 amino acids long. The entry retains the CDR3 DNA only, 45 bases that are in frame from base 1. The CDR3 regions of human TCRbeta chains were analyzed by immunosequencing. From the authors' description of their analysis: TCRs in the repertoires were matched against a reference library of SARS-CoV-2-specific TCRs that had been generated with the MIRA antigen-specificity platform. Breadth meant the fraction of unique TCRs that were SARS-CoV-2-associated, whereas depth meant the fraction of total T cells that were SARS-CoV-2-associated. Using the MIRA data, each spike-specific TCR was assigned both to the spike region to which the TCR was reactive and to a CD4 or CD8 class. Log10-transformed breadth and depth values were compared by one-way ANOVA with Sidak's multiple comparisons tests. Here the immuneACCESS table is served through TCRdb, limited to in-frame sequences with V and J called. Missing clones are a known gap in these copies; in checked studies unresolved V genes cover under half, and the rest lacks a known reason. D and trimming come from the DNA, and the V and J calls and clone size come from that table. The sample includes 55,000 to 90,000 clones, with about 83% observed a single time. Over 7.5% of the sample rests with the top ten.

The rearrangement joined TRBV7-9 to TRBJ2-1, with 7 central nucleotides matching TRBD2. This TCR derives from an adult in good health. The sample consisted of peripheral blood, taken on day 0 of AZD1222 vaccination. The nucleotide sequence is given as TGTGCCAGCAGTCAAAGCGGGGTTACCTACAATGAGCAGTTCTTC. Translated, this is CASSQSGVTYNEQFF.